The clone carrying this T cell receptor (beta chain) appeared a few times. No antigen is known for it. This sample was taken from a study of cytomegalovirus exposure and HLA in healthy donors. Study-wide background: Researchers previously reported finding just under 120 million unique TCR beta sequences from 170 million or so T cells. Study results and caveats: In a later analysis, TCR association rates varied by HLA locus: DRB1 most, HLA-C fewest.

The CDR3 runs 17 residues. J was trimmed by 4 bases and V by 10 bases; bases with no gene match: 14. The germline V gene encodes CDR1 SNHLY and CDR2 FYNNEI. PCR was performed using 60 Vbeta and 13 Jbeta primers. Clones were read by immunoSEQ multiplex PCR, and TCRdb kept only the in-frame ones, dropping some. The table has 55,000 to 70,000 clones, around 83% seen once. The sequenced sample was PBMCs. The sequence came from a human donor in good health. This chain connects TRBV2 to TRBJ2-3, with 13 bases matching TRBD2. This chain's CDR3 is CATTSGRSARGADTQYF. The CDR3 DNA follows: TGTGCCACGACTAGCGGGAGGTCGGCTCGGGGCGCAGATACGCAGTATTTT.